The 5 T cell receptor beta chains reported below all come from one sample, sequenced in a study of T cell responses to AZD1222 COVID-19 vaccine. TCRdb keeps only in-frame clones here, not all; method: immunoSEQ multiplex PCR. The sample lists more than 110,000 clones, 70% to 90% seen once, with nearly 3.5% in the top ten. Sequences were derived from peripheral blood, sampled on day 0 of AZD1222 vaccination. The origin of the receptors is an adult in good health.

The V and J genes are TRBV28 and TRBJ2-7; D possibly uses TRBD1 or TRBD2 (5 bases each). From germline, CDR1 is MDHEN and CDR2 SYDVKM. There are 13 residues in the CDR3. Trimming shortened V by 4 bases and J by 4 bases, and 11 bases separated the two germline ends. The CDR3 region is CASSSGAPYEQYF. In nucleotides, the CDR3 is TGTGCCAGCAGTTCCGGGGCCCCTTACGAGCAGTACTTC.

The V gene is TRBV28, the J gene TRBJ1-4; D not certain. This CDR3 comprises 14 residues. V was clipped by 2 bases and J by 5 bases, with 9 bases between them. The germline gives CDR1 MDHEN, CDR2 SYDVKM. CDR3 region: CASSLPPPNEKLFF. The DNA for the CDR3 is TGTGCCAGCAGTTTACCTCCACCCAATGAAAAACTGTTTTTT.

The gene calls are TRBV5-1 and TRBJ1-1; 7 bases line up with TRBD1. CDR3 length: 15 residues. CDR1 is SGHRS, CDR2 YFSETQ, per germline. V lost 4 bases to trimming and J lost 0 bases; unmatched junction nucleotides: 6. CDR3 protein: CASSPGTVMNTEAFF. The CDR3 DNA reads as TGCGCCAGCAGCCCCGGGACAGTCATGAACACTGAAGCTTTCTTT.

The rearrangement links TRBV25-1 to TRBJ2-1; 11 bases match TRBD2. Per the germline V gene, CDR1 is MGHDK and CDR2 is SYGVNS. Trimming at V came to 6 bases and at J to 1 base, leaving 11 bases not matched to a gene. The CDR3 loop spans 18 amino acids. The CDR3 loop reads CASSVRLAGGGSYNEQFF. The CDR3 DNA follows: TGTGCCAGCAGCGTGCGGCTAGCGGGAGGAGGGTCCTACAATGAGCAGTTCTTC. Full variable domain (missing parts from reference TRBV25-1 and TRBJ2-1): EADIYQTPRYLVIGTGKKITLECSQTMGHDKMYWYQQDPGMELHLIHYSYGVNSTEKGDLSSESTVSRIRTEHFPLTLESARPSHTSQYLCASSVRLAGGGSYNEQFFGPGTRLTVL.

This chain joins TRBV11-2 and TRBJ1-1, with 7 bases that match TRBD1. CDR3 length: 15 amino acids. CDR1 is SGHAT, CDR2 FQNNGV, per germline. Trimming at V came to 4 bases and at J to 0 bases, leaving 5 bases not matched to a gene. This CDR3 is CASSSRQGLNTEAFF. CDR3 DNA: TGTGCCAGCAGCTCTCGACAGGGTCTGAACACTGAAGCTTTCTTT.